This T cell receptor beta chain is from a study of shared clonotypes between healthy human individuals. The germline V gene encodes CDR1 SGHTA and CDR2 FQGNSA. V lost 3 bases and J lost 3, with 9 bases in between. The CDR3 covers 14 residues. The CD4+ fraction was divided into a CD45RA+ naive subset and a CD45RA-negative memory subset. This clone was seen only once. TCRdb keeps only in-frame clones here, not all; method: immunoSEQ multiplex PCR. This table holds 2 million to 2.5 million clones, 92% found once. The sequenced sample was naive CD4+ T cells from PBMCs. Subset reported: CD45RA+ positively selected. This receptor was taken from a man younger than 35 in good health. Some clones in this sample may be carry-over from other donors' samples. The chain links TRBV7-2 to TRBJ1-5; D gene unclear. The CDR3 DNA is TGTGCCAGCAGCTTGAGGCAGTTCAATCAGCCCCAGCATTTT. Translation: CASSLRQFNQPQHF. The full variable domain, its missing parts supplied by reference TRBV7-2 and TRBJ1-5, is GAGVSQSPSNKVTEKGKDVELRCDPISGHTALYWYRQSLGQGLEFLIYFQGNSAPDKSGLPSDRFSAERTGGSVSTLTIQRTQQEDSAVYLCASSLRQFNQPQHFGDGTRLSIL.